This T cell receptor (beta chain) was identified during a study of T cells in Graves' hyperthyroidism and ophthalmopathy. Study details: Peripheral blood was drawn at first diagnosis, prior to all treatment. Findings of the study overall: Appearing also in blood were most of the thyroid clonotypes expanded above 0.001.

The CDR3 is 14 residues long. Germline CDR1 and CDR2: LNHDA and SQIVND (reference sequence). The V and J ends lost 5 bases and 6 bases respectively, with 14 bases between them. Researchers amplified the TCR beta CDR3 regions from RNA transcripts. An initial round of RT-PCR targeting the TCR CDR3 relied on the HTBI primer set. TCRdb reprocessed the multiplex PCR reads with MiXCR, giving one entry per CDR3 protein. The table lists under 400,000 distinct CDR3 sequences, roughly 17% of them singletons. This clonotype has a handful of counts. As yet, its antigen is unknown. Researchers defined stable Graves' hyperthyroidism as no ophthalmopathy progression within 18 months. Using around 10 ml of fresh peripheral blood, PBMCs were prepared.

This rearrangement joins TRBV19 to TRBJ2-4; tentatively, D is TRBD2 (6 bases). What was sequenced was blood. The clonotype comes from a man aged 25 to 40 with Graves' hyperthyroidism. The CDR3 spells CASSPRRVLNIQYF. In DNA, the CDR3 is TGTGCCAGTAGTCCCCGGAGGGTCTTAAACATTCAGTACTTC.